Following are 2 T cell receptor beta chains from one sample sequenced in a study of T-cell memory formation after mild COVID-19. TCRdb redid the calling of the 5' RACE reads with MiXCR, one entry per CDR3 protein. Found here are approximately 44,000 distinct CDR3 sequences, 7.3% of them singletons; the top ten hold 1.4%. Sequenced material: PBMCs or a T cell subset sorted from them (not recorded which). These receptors were collected from a man between 18 and 29 years old who had mild COVID-19 (a few samples of this study predate the infection). Cell type and time point are not known.

The rearrangement joins TRBV30 to TRBJ1-4; D unclear. Germline V gene sequence: CDR1 GTSNPN, CDR2 SVGIG (reference sequence). With 2 bases removed from V and 7 bases from J, the gap between germline ends came to 11 bases. The CDR3 has 13 amino acids. Written as DNA, the CDR3 is TGTGCCTGGAGTCAAAAAGGAGGTGAAAAACTGTTTTTT. Its protein is CAWSQKGGEKLFF.

This clonotype was observed at least ten times. The rearrangement uses TRBV11-1 and TRBJ2-2; D remains unclear. Germline V gives CDR1 SGHAT, CDR2 FQDESV (reference sequence). The CDR3 covers 13 residues. Trimming shortened V by 5 bases and J by 4 bases, and 8 bases separated the two germline ends. The DNA of the CDR3 is TGTGCCAGCAGCCCACGGTCCACCGGGGAGCTGTTTTTT. Its protein product is CASSPRSTGELFF.